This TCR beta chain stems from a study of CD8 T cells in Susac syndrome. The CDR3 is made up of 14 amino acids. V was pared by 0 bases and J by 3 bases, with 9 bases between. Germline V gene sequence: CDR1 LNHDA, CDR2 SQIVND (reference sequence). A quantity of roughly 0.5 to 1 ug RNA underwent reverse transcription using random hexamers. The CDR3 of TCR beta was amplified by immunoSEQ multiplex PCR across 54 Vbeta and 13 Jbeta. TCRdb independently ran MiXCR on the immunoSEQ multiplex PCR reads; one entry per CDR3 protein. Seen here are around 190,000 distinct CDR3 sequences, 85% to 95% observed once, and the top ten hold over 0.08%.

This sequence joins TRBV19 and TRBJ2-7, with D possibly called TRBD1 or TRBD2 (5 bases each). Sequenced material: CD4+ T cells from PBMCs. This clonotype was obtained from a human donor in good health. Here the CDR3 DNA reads TGTGCCAGTAGTATAGAAGGGGACGGCTACGAGCAGTACTTC. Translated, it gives CASSIEGDGYEQYF.